This TCR beta chain came from a study of T cell responses to AZD1222 COVID-19 vaccine. V was cut by 5 bases and J by 11 bases, with 15 bases left in between. The V gene's germline CDR1 is SGHAT and CDR2 FQNNGV. This CDR3 comprises 12 residues. Libraries were prepared by immunoSEQ multiplex PCR; TCRdb keeps only in-frame clonotypes and omits some of them. This table holds about 140,000 clones, 75% to 90% found once. This specimen consisted of peripheral blood, obtained on day 0 of AZD1222 vaccination. The sequence came from an adult in good health. The chain joins TRBV11-2 to TRBJ1-1; D unclear. The CDR3 reads CASSPDGLGAFF. The CDR3 nucleotides are TGTGCCAGCAGCCCTGATGGGTTGGGCGCTTTCTTT.